One and the same sample provided the 15 T cell receptor beta chains below, sequenced in a study of CD8 T cells in Susac syndrome (dated by TCRdb to the late 2010s). The protocol used for the library was the immunoSEQ multiplex PCR assay. RNA was extracted using the RNeasy kit, and about 0.45 to 1 microgram was reverse transcribed with random hexamers. TCRdb redid the processing of the public reads, applying fastp at Q25 and MiXCR, and retained in-frame beta chains. Records with the same CDR3 protein are collapsed into one entry carrying the most frequent genes and DNA. The sample table shows fewer than 350,000 distinct CDR3 sequences, and about 88% are seen once. The ten largest make up 0.18% of the sample. Source material: CD8+ T cells from PBMCs. The receptors originated from a human donor with multiple sclerosis.

The rearrangement joins TRBV18 to TRBJ1-2; 8 positions agree with TRBD1. V lost 2 bases, J lost 4 bases, and 9 bases stayed unmatched. This CDR3 has 16 amino acids. Germline V gives CDR1 KGHSH, CDR2 LQKENI. The CDR3 DNA follows: TGTGCCAGCTCACCATCGGCCGGGACAGGATCCTATGGCTACACCTTC. The encoded protein is CASSPSAGTGSYGYTF. Using reference TRBV18 and TRBJ1-2 for the parts outside the CDR3, the full variable domain is NAGVMQNPRHLVRRRGQEARLRCSPMKGHSHVYWYRQLPEEGLKFMVYLQKENIIDESGMPKERFSAEFPKEGPSILRIQQVVRGDSAAYFCASSPSAGTGSYGYTFGSGTRLTVV.

V usage is TRBV3-1 and J usage is TRBJ1-4, with TRBD1 as a possible D gene (5 bases). The CDR3 length is 15 residues. Trimming stripped 6 bases from V and 3 bases from J, with 14 bases between. Germline V CDR1 and CDR2: LGHDT, YNNKEL (reference sequence). CDR3 DNA: TGTGCCAGCAGGGTGAAAGGGGACCCTAATGAAAAACTGTTTTTT. It translates to CASRVKGDPNEKLFF. Full variable domain (missing parts from reference TRBV3-1 and TRBJ1-4): DTAVSQTPKYLVTQMGNDKSIKCEQNLGHDTMYWYKQDSKKFLKIMFSYNNKELIINETVPNRFSPKSPDKAHLNLHINSLELGDSAVYFCASRVKGDPNEKLFFGSGTQLSVL.

The chain carries TRBV6-1 and TRBJ2-5; 10 bases map to TRBD2. V gave up 8 bases and J gave up 5 bases; unmatched junction bases: 11. CDR3 length: 15 amino acids. Germline V gene data show CDR1 as MNHNS and CDR2 as SASEGT. CDR3 protein: CASGGTSAAPETQYF. CDR3 bases: TGTGCCAGCGGAGGGACTAGCGCCGCCCCGGAGACCCAGTACTTC.

V and J are TRBV4-3 and TRBJ2-7; 9 positions match TRBD1. The germline V gene has CDR1 LGHNA and CDR2 YSLEER. The CDR3 extends over 15 amino acids. With 0 bases clipped from V and 7 bases from J, the junction kept 7 bases outside the gene matches. The CDR3: CASSQEGQGRREQYF. CDR3 coding DNA: TGCGCCAGCAGCCAAGAGGGACAGGGACGGAGGGAGCAGTACTTC.

The chain combines TRBV30 with TRBJ2-7; tentatively, D is TRBD1 or TRBD2 (5 bases each). Germline loops: CDR1 GTSNPN, CDR2 SVGIG (reference sequence). This CDR3 spans 16 amino acids. V shed 4 bases and J shed 4 bases, with 23 bases lying between them. As DNA, the CDR3 is TGTGCCTGGATCCCCCCTAGAGGGGAGAGAGATTACGAGCAGTACTTC. This translates into CAWIPPRGERDYEQYF.

This sequence joins TRBV7-6 and TRBJ2-1; a weak D match, TRBD1 (5 bases). The ends were cut back, 2 bases at V and 4 bases at J, with 9 bases in the middle. This CDR3 region has 14 residues. The germline V gene has CDR1 SGHVS and CDR2 FNYEAQ. CDR3 DNA: TGTGCCAGCAGCTTATATCAGGGTTACAATGAGCAGTTCTTC. This gives the protein CASSLYQGYNEQFF.

The chain employs TRBV5-1 and TRBJ2-1; 7 bases map to TRBD1. The junction had 3 bases not matched to a gene; V was cut back by 4 bases and J by 2 bases. CDR1 and CDR2 from the germline V gene are SGHRS and YFSETQ. The CDR3 contains 14 residues. DNA for the CDR3: TGCGCCAGCAGCCCGGGACAGACCTACAATGAGCAGTTCTTC. Its translation: CASSPGQTYNEQFF.

This clonotype was observed a single time. This rearrangement joins TRBV5-6 to TRBJ2-7; D gene unclear. The CDR3 extends over 13 amino acids. Trimming removed 4 bases from V and 0 bases from J, with 8 bases in between. Germline V gives CDR1 SGHDT, CDR2 YYEEEE. The CDR3 DNA follows: TGTGCCAGCAGCCCGATCGCCTCCTACGAGCAGTACTTC. It is translated as CASSPIASYEQYF.

The V and J genes are TRBV7-9 and TRBJ2-1, with 12 bases identical to TRBD1. The junction had 7 bases not matched to a gene; V was cut back by 6 bases and J by 10 bases. Looked up from germline, CDR1 is SEHNR and CDR2 is FQNEAQ (reference sequence). CDR3 size: 14 residues. The CDR3 region has the DNA TGTGCCAGCAGGGAGGGACAGGGGGCAGAGGAGCAGTTCTTC. This translates into CASREGQGAEEQFF. The full variable domain, with the rest looked up from reference TRBV7-9 and TRBJ2-1, is DTGVSQNPRHKITKRGQNVTFRCDPISEHNRLYWYRQTLGQGPEFLTYFQNEAQLEKSRLLSDRFSAERPKGSFSTLEIQRTEQGDSAMYLCASREGQGAEEQFFGPGTRLTVL.

This chain connects TRBV19 to TRBJ2-5, with D perhaps assigned TRBD1 or TRBD2 (5 bases each). Germline CDR1 reads LNHDA; CDR2 reads SQIVND (reference sequence). The CDR3 sequence is 14 residues long. Trimming pared 6 bases from V and 5 bases from J, leaving 16 bases between. The DNA of the CDR3 is TGTGCCAGTAGCCCCGGGCCGGGGACGGAGACCCAGTACTTC. Translating it yields CASSPGPGTETQYF.

The rearrangement uses TRBV6-5 and TRBJ1-1; 7 bases match TRBD1. Per the germline V gene, CDR1 is MNHEY and CDR2 is SVGAGI. This CDR3 is built from 15 residues. V lost 5 bases and J lost 1; bases outside the gene matches: 7. The DNA of the CDR3 is TGTGCCAGCAGTCGTGGACAGGAGGGGAACACTGAAGCTTTCTTT. It codes for CASSRGQEGNTEAFF.

The rearrangement uses TRBV19 and TRBJ2-5, with no clear D. The CDR3 totals 14 residues. Germline V gene data show CDR1 as LNHDA and CDR2 as SQIVND (reference sequence). V lost 8 bases, J lost 3 bases, and 16 bases lay in between. The CDR3 spells CASGVSRIEETQYF. In DNA form, the CDR3 reads TGTGCCAGTGGTGTCAGCAGAATCGAAGAGACCCAGTACTTC.

This clonotype has just one count. The V and J genes are TRBV20-1 and TRBJ1-1; 7 bases agree with TRBD1. The CDR3 is made up of 13 amino acids. J lost 1 base, V lost 5 bases, and 4 bases had no gene match. The germline gives CDR1 DFQATT, CDR2 SNEGSKA (reference sequence). CDR3 loop: CSAGGTANTEAFF. The CDR3 DNA sequence: TGCAGTGCTGGAGGGACAGCGAACACTGAAGCTTTCTTT.

This chain joins TRBV27 and TRBJ2-3; no clear D gene. Germline V gene sequence: CDR1 MNHEY, CDR2 SMNVEV (reference sequence). The CDR3 sequence is 13 residues long. Deletions cut 5 bases from V and 2 bases from J, with 8 bases between. The CDR3 DNA follows: TGTGCCAGCAGTCCCTCTAACACAGATACGCAGTATTTT. Translated, it gives CASSPSNTDTQYF.

The CDR3 nucleotides are TGTGCCAGCAGTCAGACCCCCCTTTGGGCCAACGTCCTGACTTTC. It encodes CASSQTPLWANVLTF. The rearrangement joins TRBV6-2 or TRBV6-3 to TRBJ2-6; D is unresolved. V was pared by 5 bases and J by 5 bases, with 13 bases between. Germline V gene sequence: CDR1 MNHEY, CDR2 SVGEGT. The length of the CDR3 is 15 residues.